The present TCR beta chain was sequenced within a study of glioma-infiltrating T cells. Amplification of TCR alpha and beta CDR3 regions from RNA used iRepertoire nested multiplex PCR. Each CDR3 protein gets one entry after TCRdb re-called the multiplex PCR reads with MiXCR. The table has about 400,000 distinct CDR3 sequences, 41% seen once. The trim removed 1 base at V and 1 base at J, leaving 6 bases unmatched. Germline CDR1 LGHDT, CDR2 YNNKEL (reference sequence). This CDR3 comprises 16 residues. The TCR originated in a human donor with low-grade glioma or glioblastoma, undergoing nonglioma brain surgery, or in good health (not recorded which). Sequenced input: glioma tissue, nonneoplastic brain tissue, or PBMCs (not recorded which). V usage is TRBV3-1 and J usage is TRBJ1-2, with TRBD1 identical over 7 bases. CDR3 residues: CASSQGTGALNYGYTF. The DNA of the CDR3 is TGTGCCAGCAGCCAAGGGACAGGCGCCCTTAACTATGGCTACACCTTC.